This T cell receptor beta chain derives from a study of tumor-infiltrating lymphocytes in glioblastoma multiforme (dated by TCRdb to 2015 to 2018). For context, the study as a whole: To test whether intratumoral genomic heterogeneity fosters TIL diversity, the study jointly examined somatic mutations, TIL diversity and immune response activity. Paper-wide results and their limitations: Generalizability is limited because the TCR and somatic mutation analysis included only one glioblastoma patient. T cells were not sorted into functional subsets, and such sorting was noted by the authors as a future improvement. RNA-based TCR sequencing may distort clone frequencies because T cells carry unequal numbers of TCR transcripts.

TCRB libraries were built from RNA via three nested multiplex PCR rounds using a modified ARM-PCR protocol with multiple V-beta primers and a C-beta primer. TCRB-specific cDNA was synthesized from 0.5 ug total RNA with ProtoScript II Reverse Transcriptase and a C-beta primer. The description of the TCRB libraries did not mention any unique molecular identifiers. In the third PCR, barcodes and adapters were added over about 23 cycles with Deep VentR (exo-) polymerase, after which 250-500 bp bands were gel purified. An Illumina HiSeq 2500 generating 250 bp paired-end reads was used to sequence the TCRB libraries. The published analysis was carried out like this. The reads were cleaned with Trimmomatic, merged with FLASH and assigned V, D and J segments with MiGEC before being analyzed in VDJtools. The Shannon-Wiener diversity index, calculated using VDJtools, was used to quantify repertoire diversity. TCRdb reran the public reads through fastp at Q25 and MiXCR, keeping productive beta chains. Rows with a matching CDR3 protein are joined into one entry that keeps the most common DNA and genes. TCRdb assigned the V and J calls; the authors' analysis was not used. This sample comprises 15,000 to 20,000 distinct CDR3 sequences, 60% to 80% of them detected only once. About 17% of the sample goes to the ten largest clones.

CDR1 and CDR2 were assigned from the germline V gene as SGHNT and YENEEA. From its cysteine to its phenylalanine, the CDR3 spans 15 amino acids. Of the read, only the CDR3 DNA is kept; its 45 bases are in frame from base 1. Between the V and J ends, shortened by 1 base and 5 bases respectively, the junction contains 13 bases. Concerning this clonotype: Its specific antigen is unknown. Qualities for individual bases were not recorded, and no much larger clone is one base off.

For peripheral blood mononuclear cells, total RNA was isolated with TRIzol reagent and then purified using the RNeasy kit. OD 260/280 ratios above 1.9 and RNA integrity numbers above 6.5 were observed for all RNA. The chain joins TRBV11-3 to TRBJ2-3, with the D assignment possibly TRBD1 or TRBD2, given 5 matching bases for each. The source material was peripheral blood. This receptor was identified in a male donor with glioblastoma. The bases are TGTGCCAGCAGCTTAGCGGGACCCAGCGGAGATACGCAGTATTTT. Translated, it reads CASSLAGPSGDTQYF.